This T cell receptor (beta chain) was observed in a study of OX40 agonist ivuxolimab in advanced cancers. Looking at the study overall: Ivuxolimab is an agonistic anti-OX40 (CD134) antibody, and patients were treated with it. With a range of roughly 23 to 90, age averaged 60 years, and around 80% were male.

Regarding the study as a whole: CD4+ and CD8+ T cells in blood underwent clonal expansion by week 6 at 0.1 to 3.0 mg/kg.

With respect to this clone: Its antigen is not known.

Using immunoSEQ multiplex PCR, the repertoire was profiled, and TCRdb retains in-frame clones only, with some absent. The data hold 84,000 or so clones, with roughly 80% observed a single time. The ends were cut back, 4 bases at V and 5 bases at J, with 2 bases in the middle. Germline values: CDR1 MDHEN, CDR2 SYDVKM. There are 11 residues in the CDR3. This sample comprised CD4+ or CD8+ T cells sorted from blood, obtained in a trial of the OX40 agonist ivuxolimab. The chain joins TRBV28 to TRBJ2-2; D call uncertain. The receptor comes from an adult with an advanced solid tumor such as melanoma, head and neck, liver or kidney cancer. The DNA for the CDR3 is TGTGCCAGCAGTTGGACCGGGGAGCTGTTTTTT. It is translated as CASSWTGELFF.